This TCR beta chain appears in the sequencing data of a study of cytomegalovirus exposure and HLA in healthy donors. Sequencing was performed with immunoSEQ multiplex PCR; in TCRdb, only in-frame clones are kept and a portion is missing. This sample yields roughly 75,000 clones, of which around 95% are seen a single time; 1.4% belongs to the top ten. V was cut by 1 base and J by 3 bases, with 10 bases left in between. From germline, CDR1 is MNHNS and CDR2 SASEGT. The CDR3 runs 15 residues. This clone was recorded only once. The chain recombines TRBV6-1 with TRBJ1-3, with D maybe TRBD1 (6 bases). The sequencing input was PBMCs. This clonotype was sampled from a man in his late teens or twenties in good health and CMV-seropositive. The CDR3 region is CASSEGRGFGNTIYF. In DNA form, the CDR3 reads TGTGCCAGCAGTGAAGGCAGGGGATTTGGAAACACCATATATTTT.